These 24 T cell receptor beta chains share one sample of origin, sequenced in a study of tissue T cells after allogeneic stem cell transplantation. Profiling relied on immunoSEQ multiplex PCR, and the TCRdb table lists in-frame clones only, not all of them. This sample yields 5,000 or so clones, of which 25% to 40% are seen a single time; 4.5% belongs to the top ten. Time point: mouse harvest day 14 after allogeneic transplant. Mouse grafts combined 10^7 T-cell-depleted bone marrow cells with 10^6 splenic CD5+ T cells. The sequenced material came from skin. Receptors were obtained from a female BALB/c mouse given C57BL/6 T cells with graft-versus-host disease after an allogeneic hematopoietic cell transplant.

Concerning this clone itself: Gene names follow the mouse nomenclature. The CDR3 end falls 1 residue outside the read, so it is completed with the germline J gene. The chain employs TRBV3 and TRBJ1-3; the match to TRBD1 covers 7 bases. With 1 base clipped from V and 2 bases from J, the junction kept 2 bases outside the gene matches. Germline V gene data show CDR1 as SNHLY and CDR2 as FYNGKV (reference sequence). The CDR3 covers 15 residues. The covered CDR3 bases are TGTGCCAGCAGCTTAGAGGGGACAGCTGGAAATACGCTCTAT. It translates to CASSLEGTAGNTLY. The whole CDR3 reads CASSLEGTAGNTLYF.

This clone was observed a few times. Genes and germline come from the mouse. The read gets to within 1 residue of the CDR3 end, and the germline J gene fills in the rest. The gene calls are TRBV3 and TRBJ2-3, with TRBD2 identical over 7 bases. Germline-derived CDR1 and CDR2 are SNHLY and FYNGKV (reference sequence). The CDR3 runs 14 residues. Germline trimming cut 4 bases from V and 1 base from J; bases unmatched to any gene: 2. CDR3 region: CASSYGLGAETLYF. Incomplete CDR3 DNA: TGTGCCAGCAGCTACGGACTGGGTGCAGAAACGCTGTAT.

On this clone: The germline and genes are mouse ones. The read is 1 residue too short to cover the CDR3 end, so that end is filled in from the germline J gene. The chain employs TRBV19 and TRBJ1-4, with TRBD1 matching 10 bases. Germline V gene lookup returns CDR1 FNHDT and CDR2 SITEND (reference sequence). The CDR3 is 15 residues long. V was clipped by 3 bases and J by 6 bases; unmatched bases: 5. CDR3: CASSKAGQGHERLFF. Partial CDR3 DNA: TGTGCCAGCAGTAAGGCGGGACAGGGGCACGAAAGATTATTT.

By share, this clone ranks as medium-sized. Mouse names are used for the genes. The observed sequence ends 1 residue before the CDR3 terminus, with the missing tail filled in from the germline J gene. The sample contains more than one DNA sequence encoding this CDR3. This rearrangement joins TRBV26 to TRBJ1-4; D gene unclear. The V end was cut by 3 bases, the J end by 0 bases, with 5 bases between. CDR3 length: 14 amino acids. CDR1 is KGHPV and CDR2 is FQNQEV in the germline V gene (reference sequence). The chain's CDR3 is CASSLRISNERLFF. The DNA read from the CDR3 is TGTGCCAGCAGTCTCAGGATTTCCAACGAAAGATTATTT.

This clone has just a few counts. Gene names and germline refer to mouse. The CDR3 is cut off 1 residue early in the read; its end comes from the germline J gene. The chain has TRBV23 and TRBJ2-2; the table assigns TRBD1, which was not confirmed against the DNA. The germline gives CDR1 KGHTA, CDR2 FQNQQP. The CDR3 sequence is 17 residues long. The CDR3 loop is CSSSQSLGQANTGQLYF. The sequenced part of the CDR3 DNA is TGCTCCAGCAGTCAATCGTTGGGACAAGCAAACACCGGGCAGCTCTAC.

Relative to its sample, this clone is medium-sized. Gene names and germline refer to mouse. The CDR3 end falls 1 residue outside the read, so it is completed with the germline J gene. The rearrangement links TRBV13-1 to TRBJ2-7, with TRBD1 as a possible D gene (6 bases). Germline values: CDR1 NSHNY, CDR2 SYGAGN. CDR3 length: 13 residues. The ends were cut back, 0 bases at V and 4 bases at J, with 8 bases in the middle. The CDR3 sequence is CASSDGDKYEQYF. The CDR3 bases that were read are TGTGCCAGCAGTGATGGGGACAAATATGAACAGTAC.

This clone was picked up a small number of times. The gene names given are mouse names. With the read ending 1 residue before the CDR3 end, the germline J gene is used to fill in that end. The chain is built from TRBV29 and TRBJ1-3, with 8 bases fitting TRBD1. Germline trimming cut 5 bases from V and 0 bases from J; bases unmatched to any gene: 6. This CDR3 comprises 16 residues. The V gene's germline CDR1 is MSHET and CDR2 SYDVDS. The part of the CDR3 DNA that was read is TGTGCTAGCAGTGGGGACAGGCTCTTTTCTGGAAATACGCTCTAT. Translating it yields CASSGDRLFSGNTLY. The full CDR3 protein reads CASSGDRLFSGNTLYF.

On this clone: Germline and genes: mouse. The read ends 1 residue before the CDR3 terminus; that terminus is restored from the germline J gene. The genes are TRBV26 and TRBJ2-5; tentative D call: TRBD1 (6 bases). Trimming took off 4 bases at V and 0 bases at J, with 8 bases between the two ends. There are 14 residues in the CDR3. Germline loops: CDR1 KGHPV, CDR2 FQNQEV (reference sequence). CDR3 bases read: TGTGCCAGCAGTCCACAGGGTAACCAAGACACCCAGTAC. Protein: CASSPQGNQDTQY. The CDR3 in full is CASSPQGNQDTQYF.

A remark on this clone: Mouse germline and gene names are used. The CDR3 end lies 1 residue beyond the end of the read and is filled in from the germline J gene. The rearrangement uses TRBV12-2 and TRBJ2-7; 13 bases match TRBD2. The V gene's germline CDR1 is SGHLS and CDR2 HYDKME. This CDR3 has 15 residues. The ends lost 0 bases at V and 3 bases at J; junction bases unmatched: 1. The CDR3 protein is CASSLRDWGGYEQYF. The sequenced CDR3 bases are TGTGCCAGCTCTCTCCGGGACTGGGGGGGCTATGAACAGTAC.

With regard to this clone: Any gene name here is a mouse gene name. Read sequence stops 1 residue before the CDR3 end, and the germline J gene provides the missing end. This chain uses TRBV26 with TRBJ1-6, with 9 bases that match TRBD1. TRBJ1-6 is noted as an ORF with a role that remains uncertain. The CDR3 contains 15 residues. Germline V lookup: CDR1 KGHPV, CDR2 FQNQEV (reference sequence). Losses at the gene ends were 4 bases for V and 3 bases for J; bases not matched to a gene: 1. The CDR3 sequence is CASSPTGGYNSPLYF. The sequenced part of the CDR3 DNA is TGTGCCAGCAGTCCGACAGGGGGCTATAATTCGCCCCTCTAC.

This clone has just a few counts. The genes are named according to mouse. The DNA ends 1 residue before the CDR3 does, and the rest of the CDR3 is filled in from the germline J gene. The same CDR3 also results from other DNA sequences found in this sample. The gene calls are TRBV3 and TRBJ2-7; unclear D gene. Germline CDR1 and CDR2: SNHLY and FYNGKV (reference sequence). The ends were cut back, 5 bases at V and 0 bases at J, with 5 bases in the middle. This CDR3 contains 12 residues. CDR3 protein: CASSPSSYEQYF. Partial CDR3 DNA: TGTGCCAGCAGCCCTAGCTCCTATGAACAGTAC.

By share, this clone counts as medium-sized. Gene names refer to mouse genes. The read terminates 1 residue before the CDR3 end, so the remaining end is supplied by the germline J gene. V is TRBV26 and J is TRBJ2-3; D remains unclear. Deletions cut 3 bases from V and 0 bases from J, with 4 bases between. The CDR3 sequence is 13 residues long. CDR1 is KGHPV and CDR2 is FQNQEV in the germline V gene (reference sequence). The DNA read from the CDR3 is TGTGCCAGCAGTCTACCTAGTGCAGAAACGCTGTAT. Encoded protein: CASSLPSAETLY. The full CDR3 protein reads CASSLPSAETLYF.

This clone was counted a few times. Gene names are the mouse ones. The DNA read from the CDR3 is TGCTCCAGCAGTCCCGACTGGGGGGGCTCCTATGAACAGTAC. Its translation is CSSSPDWGGSYEQY. The entire CDR3 reads CSSSPDWGGSYEQYF. V is TRBV23 and J is TRBJ2-7; TRBD2 is the table's D call, not checked against the DNA. The read is 1 residue too short to cover the CDR3 end, so that end is filled in from the germline J gene. The CDR3 covers 15 residues. Germline CDR1 KGHTA, CDR2 FQNQQP.

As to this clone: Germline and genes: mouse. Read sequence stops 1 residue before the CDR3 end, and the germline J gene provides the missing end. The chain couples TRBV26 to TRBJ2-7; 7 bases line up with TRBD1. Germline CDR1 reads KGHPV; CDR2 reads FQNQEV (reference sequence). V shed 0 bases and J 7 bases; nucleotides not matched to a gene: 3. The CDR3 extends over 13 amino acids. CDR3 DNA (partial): TGTGCCAGCAGTCTGTCGACACAGGGGGAACAGTAC. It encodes CASSLSTQGEQY. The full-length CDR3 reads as CASSLSTQGEQYF.

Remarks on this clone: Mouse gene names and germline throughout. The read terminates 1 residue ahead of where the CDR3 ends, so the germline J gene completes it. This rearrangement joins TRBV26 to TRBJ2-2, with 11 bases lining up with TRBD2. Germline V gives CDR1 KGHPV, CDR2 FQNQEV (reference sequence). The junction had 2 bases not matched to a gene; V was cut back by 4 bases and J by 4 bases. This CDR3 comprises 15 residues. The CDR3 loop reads CASSHWGGTTGQLYF. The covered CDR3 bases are TGTGCCAGCAGTCACTGGGGGGGCACCACCGGGCAGCTCTAC.

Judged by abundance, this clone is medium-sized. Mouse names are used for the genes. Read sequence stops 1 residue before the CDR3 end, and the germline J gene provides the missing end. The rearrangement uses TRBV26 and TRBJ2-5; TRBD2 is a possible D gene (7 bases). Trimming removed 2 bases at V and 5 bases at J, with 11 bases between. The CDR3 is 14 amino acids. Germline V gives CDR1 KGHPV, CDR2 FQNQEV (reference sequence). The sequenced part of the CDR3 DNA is TGTGCCAGCAGTCTGGGGGGGCGCGGAGACACCCAGTAC. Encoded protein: CASSLGGRGDTQY. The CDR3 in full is CASSLGGRGDTQYF. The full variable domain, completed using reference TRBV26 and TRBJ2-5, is NSKVIQTPRYLVKGQGQKAKMRCIPEKGHPVVFWYQQNKNNEFKFLINFQNQEVLQQIDMTEKRFSAECPSNSPCSLEIQSSEAGDSALYLCASSLGGRGDTQYFGPGTRLLVL.

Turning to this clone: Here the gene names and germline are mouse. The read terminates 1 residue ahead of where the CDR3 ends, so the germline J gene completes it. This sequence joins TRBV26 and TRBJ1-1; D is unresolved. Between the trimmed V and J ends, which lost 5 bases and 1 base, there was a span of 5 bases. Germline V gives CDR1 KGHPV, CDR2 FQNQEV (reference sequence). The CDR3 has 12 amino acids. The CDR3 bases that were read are TGTGCCAGCAGTGAGGGGAACACAGAAGTCTTC. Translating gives CASSEGNTEVF. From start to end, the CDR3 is CASSEGNTEVFF.

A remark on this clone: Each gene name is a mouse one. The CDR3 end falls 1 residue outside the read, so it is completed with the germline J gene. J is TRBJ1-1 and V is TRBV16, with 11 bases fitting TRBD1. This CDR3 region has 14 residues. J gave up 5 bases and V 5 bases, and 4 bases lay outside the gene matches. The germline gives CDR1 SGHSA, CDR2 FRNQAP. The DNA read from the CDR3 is TGTGCAAGCAGCCACGGGACAGGGGGAACAGAAGTCTTC. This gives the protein CASSHGTGGTEVF. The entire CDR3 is CASSHGTGGTEVFF.

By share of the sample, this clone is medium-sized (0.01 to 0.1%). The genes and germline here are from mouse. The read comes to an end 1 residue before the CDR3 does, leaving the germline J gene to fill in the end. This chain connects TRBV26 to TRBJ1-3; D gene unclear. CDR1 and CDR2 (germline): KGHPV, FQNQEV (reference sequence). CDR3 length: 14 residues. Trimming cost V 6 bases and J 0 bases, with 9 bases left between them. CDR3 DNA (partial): TGTGCCAGCAGGGAACAGCATTCTGGAAATACGCTCTAT. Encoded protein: CASREQHSGNTLY. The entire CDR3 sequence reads CASREQHSGNTLYF.

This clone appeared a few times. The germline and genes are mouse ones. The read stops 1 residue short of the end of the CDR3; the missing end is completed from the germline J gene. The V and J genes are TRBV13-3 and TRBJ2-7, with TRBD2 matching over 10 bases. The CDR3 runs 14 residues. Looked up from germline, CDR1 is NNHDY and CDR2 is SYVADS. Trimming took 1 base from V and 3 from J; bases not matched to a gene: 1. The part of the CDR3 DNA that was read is TGTGCCAGCAGTGATAGGACTGGGGGCTATGAACAGTAC. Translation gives CASSDRTGGYEQY. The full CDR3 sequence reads CASSDRTGGYEQYF.

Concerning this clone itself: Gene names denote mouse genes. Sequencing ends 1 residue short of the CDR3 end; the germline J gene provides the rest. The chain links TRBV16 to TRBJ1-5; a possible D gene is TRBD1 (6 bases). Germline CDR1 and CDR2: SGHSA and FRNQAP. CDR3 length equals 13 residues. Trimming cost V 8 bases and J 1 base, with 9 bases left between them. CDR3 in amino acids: CASAGTNNQAPLF. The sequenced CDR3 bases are TGTGCAAGCGCCGGGACAAACAACCAGGCTCCGCTT.

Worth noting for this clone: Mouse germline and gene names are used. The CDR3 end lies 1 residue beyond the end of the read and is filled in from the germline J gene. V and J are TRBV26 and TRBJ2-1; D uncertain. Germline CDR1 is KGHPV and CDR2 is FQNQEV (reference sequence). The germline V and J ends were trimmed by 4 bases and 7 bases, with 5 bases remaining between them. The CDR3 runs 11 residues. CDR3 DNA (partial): TGTGCCAGCAGTCCCGGGGCTGAGCAGTTC. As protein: CASSPGAEQF. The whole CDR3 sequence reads CASSPGAEQFF.

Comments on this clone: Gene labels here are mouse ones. Partial CDR3 DNA: TGTGCCAGCAGTCTGCCAGCAAACTATGCTGAGCAGTTC. It codes for CASSLPANYAEQF. The whole CDR3 protein reads CASSLPANYAEQFF. The chain is built from TRBV26 and TRBJ2-1; D gene unclear. Read sequence stops 1 residue before the CDR3 end, and the germline J gene provides the missing end. Trimming took off 2 bases at V and 1 base at J, with 6 bases between the two ends. Germline V lookup: CDR1 KGHPV, CDR2 FQNQEV (reference sequence). The CDR3 covers 14 residues. Supplemented by reference TRBV26 and TRBJ2-1, the full variable domain reads NSKVIQTPRYLVKGQGQKAKMRCIPEKGHPVVFWYQQNKNNEFKFLINFQNQEVLQQIDMTEKRFSAECPSNSPCSLEIQSSEAGDSALYLCASSLPANYAEQFFGPGTRLTVL.

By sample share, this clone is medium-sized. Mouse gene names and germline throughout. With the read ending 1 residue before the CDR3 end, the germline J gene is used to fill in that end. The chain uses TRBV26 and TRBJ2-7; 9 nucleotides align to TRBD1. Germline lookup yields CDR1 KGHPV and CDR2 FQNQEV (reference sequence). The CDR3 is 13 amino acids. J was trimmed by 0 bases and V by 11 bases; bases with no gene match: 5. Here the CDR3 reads CAPRDRDSYEQYF. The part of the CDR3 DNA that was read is TGTGCCCCGCGGGACAGGGACTCCTATGAACAGTAC.